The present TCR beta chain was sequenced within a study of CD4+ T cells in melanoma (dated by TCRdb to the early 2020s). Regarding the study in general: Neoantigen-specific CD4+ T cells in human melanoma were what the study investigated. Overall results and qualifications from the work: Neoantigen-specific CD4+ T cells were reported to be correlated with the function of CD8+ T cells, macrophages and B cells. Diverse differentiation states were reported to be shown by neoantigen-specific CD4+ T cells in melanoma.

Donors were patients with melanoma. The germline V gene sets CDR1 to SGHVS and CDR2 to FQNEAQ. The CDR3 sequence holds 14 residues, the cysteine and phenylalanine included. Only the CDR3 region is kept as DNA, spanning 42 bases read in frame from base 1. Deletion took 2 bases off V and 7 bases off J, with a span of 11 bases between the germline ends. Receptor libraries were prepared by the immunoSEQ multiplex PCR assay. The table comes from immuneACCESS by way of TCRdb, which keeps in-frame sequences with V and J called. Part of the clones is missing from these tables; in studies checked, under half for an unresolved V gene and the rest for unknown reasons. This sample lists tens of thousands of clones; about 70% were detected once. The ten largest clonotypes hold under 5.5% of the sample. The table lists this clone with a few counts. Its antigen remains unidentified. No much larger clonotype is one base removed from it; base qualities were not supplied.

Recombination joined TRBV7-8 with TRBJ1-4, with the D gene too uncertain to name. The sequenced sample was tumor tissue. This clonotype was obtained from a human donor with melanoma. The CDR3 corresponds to CASSLSGWGEKLFF. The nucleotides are TGTGCCAGCAGCTTAAGTGGATGGGGTGAAAAACTGTTTTTT. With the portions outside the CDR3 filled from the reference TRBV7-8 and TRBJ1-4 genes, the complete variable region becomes GAGVSQSPRYKVAKRGQDVALRCDPISGHVSLFWYQQALGQGPEFLTYFQNEAQLDKSGLPSDRFFAERPEGSVSTLKIQRTQQEDSAVYLCASSLSGWGEKLFFGSGTQLSVL.